Listed here are 3 T cell receptor beta chains from one sample, sequenced in a study of T cells in localized non-small cell lung cancer. This table comes from immunoSEQ multiplex PCR, and its TCRdb copy is limited to in-frame clones, with some not included. The sample records more than 20,000 clones, about 86% being singletons. Sequencing used peripheral blood, obtained before any cancer treatment. The source of these receptors is a female donor aged 60 or older with stage I lung adenocarcinoma.

The rearrangement joins TRBV11-3 to TRBJ1-5; a possible D gene is TRBD1 (5 bases). The germline V and J ends were trimmed by 6 bases and 5 bases, with 14 bases remaining between them. The germline CDR1 and CDR2 sequences are SGHNT and YENEEA. The CDR3 runs to 14 residues. CDR3 loop: CASSPGSKDQPQHF. DNA of the CDR3: TGTGCCAGCAGTCCAGGGTCTAAGGATCAGCCCCAGCATTTT.

The chain carries TRBV4-2 and TRBJ2-7, with a tentative D call TRBD2 (5 bases). The CDR3 consists of 12 residues. Trimming stripped 2 bases from V and 6 bases from J, with 8 bases between. The germline gives CDR1 LGHNA, CDR2 YNFKEQ. CDR3 coding DNA: TGTGCCAGCAGCCAAAGTCGGGGCGAGCAGTACTTC. As protein: CASSQSRGEQYF.

The chain combines TRBV4-1 with TRBJ1-5; D remains ambiguous. V lost 0 bases and J lost 0, with 15 bases in between. The CDR3 is made up of 18 amino acids. Germline CDR1 reads MGHRA; CDR2 reads YSYEKL. The CDR3: CASSQDRSGDNSNQPQHF. The CDR3 nucleotides read TGCGCCAGCAGCCAAGATCGGTCCGGGGATAATAGCAATCAGCCCCAGCATTTT.